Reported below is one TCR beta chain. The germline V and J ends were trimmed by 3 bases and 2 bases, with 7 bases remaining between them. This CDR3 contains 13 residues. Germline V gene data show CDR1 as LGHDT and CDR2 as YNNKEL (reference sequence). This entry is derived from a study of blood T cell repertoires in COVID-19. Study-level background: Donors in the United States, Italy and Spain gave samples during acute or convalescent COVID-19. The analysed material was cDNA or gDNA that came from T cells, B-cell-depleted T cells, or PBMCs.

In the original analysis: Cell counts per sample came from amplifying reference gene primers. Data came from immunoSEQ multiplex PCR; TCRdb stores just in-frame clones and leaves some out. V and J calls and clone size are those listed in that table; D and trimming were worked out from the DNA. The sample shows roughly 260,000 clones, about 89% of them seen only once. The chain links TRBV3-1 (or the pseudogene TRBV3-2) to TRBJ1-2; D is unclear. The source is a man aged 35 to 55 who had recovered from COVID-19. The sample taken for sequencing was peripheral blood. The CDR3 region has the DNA TGTGCCAGCAGCCAGGTACAGAACTATGGCTACACCTTC. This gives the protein CASSQVQNYGYTF.